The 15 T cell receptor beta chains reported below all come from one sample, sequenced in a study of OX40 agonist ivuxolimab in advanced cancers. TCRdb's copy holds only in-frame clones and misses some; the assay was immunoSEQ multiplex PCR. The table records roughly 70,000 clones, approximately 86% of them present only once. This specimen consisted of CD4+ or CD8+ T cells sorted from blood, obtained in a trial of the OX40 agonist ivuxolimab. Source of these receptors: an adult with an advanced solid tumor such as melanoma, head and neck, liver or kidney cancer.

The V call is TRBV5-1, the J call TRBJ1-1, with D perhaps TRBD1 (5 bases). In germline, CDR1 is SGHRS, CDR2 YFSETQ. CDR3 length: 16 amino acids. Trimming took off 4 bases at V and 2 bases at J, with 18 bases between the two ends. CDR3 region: CASSKLRSDRNTEAFF. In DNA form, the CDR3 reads TGCGCCAGCAGCAAACTTCGCTCCGACAGAAACACTGAAGCTTTCTTT.

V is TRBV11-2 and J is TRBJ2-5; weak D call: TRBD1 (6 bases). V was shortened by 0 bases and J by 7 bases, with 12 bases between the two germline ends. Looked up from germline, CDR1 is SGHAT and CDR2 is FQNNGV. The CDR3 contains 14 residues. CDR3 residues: CASSLERAGVTQYF. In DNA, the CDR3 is TGTGCCAGCAGCTTAGAAAGGGCAGGGGTGACCCAGTACTTC.

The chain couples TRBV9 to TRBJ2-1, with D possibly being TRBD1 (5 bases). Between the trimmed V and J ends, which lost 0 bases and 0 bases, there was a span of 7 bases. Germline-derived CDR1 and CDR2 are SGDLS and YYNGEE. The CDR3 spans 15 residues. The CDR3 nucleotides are TGTGCCAGCAGCGTAGGAGACAGCTCCTACAATGAGCAGTTCTTC. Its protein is CASSVGDSSYNEQFF.

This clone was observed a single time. The CDR3 region is CASSSGTYRAGNTIYF. CDR3 bases: TGTGCCAGCAGCTCCGGGACGTATAGAGCTGGAAACACCATATATTTT. The chain is built from TRBV28 and TRBJ1-3, with TRBD1 as a possible D gene (5 bases). V was trimmed by 6 bases and J by 2 bases, leaving 17 bases between them. Germline CDR1 and CDR2: MDHEN and SYDVKM. The CDR3 is 16 amino acids.

CDR3 sequence: CAWTTTGLGTEAFF. The CDR3 coding sequence is TGTGCCTGGACCACGACAGGGTTGGGGACTGAAGCTTTCTTT. V and J are TRBV30 and TRBJ1-1; 7 bases line up with TRBD1. This CDR3 has 14 residues. V lost 4 bases and J lost 5; bases outside the gene matches: 10. Germline V gene sequence: CDR1 GTSNPN, CDR2 SVGIG (reference sequence).

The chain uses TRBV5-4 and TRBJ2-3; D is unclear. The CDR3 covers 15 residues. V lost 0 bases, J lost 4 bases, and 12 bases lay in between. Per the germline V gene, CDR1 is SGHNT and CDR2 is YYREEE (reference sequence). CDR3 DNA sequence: TGTGCCAGCAGCTTGGACTTCCCCTCGGCAGATACGCAGTATTTT. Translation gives CASSLDFPSADTQYF.

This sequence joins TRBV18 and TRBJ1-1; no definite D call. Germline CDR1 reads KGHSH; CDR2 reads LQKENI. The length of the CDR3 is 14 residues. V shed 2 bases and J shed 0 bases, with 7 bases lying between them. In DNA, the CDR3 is TGTGCCAGCTCACCAGGGCAGATGAACACTGAAGCTTTCTTT. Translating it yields CASSPGQMNTEAFF.

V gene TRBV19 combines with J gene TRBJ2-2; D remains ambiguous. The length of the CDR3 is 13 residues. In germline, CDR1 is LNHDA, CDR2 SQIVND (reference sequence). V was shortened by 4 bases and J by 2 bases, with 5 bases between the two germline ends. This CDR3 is CASSTTNTGELFF. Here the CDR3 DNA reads TGTGCCAGTAGTACTACAAACACCGGGGAGCTGTTTTTT.

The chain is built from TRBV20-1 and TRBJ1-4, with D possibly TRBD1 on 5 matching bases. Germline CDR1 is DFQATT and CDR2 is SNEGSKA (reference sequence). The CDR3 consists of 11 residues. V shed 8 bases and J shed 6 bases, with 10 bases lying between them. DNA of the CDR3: TGCAGTTTAAAACAGGATGAAAAACTGTTTTTT. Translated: CSLKQDEKLFF.

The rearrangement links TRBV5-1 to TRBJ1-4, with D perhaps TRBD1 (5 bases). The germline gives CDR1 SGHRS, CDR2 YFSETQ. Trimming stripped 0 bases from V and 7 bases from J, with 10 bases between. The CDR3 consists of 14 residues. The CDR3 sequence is CASSLGAGTEKLFF. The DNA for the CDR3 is TGCGCCAGCAGCTTGGGGGCAGGGACTGAAAAACTGTTTTTT.

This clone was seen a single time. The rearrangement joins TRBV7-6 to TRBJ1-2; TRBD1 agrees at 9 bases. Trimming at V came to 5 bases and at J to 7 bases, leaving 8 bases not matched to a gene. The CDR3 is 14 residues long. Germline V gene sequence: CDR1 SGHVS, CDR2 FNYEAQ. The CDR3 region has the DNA TGTGCCAGCAGCCCGCGACAGGGGGGAAGTGGCTACACCTTC. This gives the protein CASSPRQGGSGYTF.

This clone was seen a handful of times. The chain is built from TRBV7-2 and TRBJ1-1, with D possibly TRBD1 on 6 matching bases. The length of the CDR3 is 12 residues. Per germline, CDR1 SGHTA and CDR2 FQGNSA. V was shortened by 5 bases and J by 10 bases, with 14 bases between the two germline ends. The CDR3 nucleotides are TGTGCCAGCAGCCCAATGGGGGCGGGAGCTTTCTTT. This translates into CASSPMGAGAFF. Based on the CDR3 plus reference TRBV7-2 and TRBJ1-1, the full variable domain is GAGVSQSPSNKVTEKGKDVELRCDPISGHTALYWYRQSLGQGLEFLIYFQGNSAPDKSGLPSDRFSAERTGGSVSTLTIQRTQQEDSAVYLCASSPMGAGAFFGQGTRLTVV.

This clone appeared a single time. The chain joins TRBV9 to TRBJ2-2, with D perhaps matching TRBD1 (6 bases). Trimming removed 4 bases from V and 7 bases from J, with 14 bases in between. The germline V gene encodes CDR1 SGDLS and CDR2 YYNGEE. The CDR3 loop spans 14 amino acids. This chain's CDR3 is CASSHRARLGELFF. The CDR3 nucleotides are TGTGCCAGCAGCCACAGGGCCCGTCTCGGGGAGCTGTTTTTT.

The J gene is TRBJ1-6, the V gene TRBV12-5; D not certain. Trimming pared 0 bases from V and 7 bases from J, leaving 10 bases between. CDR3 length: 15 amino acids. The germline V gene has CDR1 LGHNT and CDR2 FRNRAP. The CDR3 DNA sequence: TGTGCTAGTGGTTTGGTATCGGCAGCCAATTCACCCCTCCACTTT. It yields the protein CASGLVSAANSPLHF.

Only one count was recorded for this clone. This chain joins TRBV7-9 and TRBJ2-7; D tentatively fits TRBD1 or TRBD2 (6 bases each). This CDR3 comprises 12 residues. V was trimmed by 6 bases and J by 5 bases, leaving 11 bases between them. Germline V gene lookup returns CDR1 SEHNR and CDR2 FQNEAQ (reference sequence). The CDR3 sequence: CASSQGRHEQYF. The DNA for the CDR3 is TGTGCCAGCAGTCAGGGGAGGCACGAGCAGTACTTC.